A selection of T cell receptor beta chains follows, all from one sample in a study of glioma-infiltrating T cells after dendritic cell vaccination. Here immunoSEQ multiplex PCR was the method, and the copy in TCRdb shows in-frame clones only, minus some. The repertoire holds around 92,000 clones, with around 80% as singletons. Sample: blood, taken after dendritic cell vaccination. The source of these receptors is a human donor with glioblastoma. Each CDR3 is given with its conserved first and last residue. The D gene is left open where the match is weak. Not every row has a clone size; where given, it reads once, few, many or a size class.

d_gene	v_gene	j_gene	abundance	CDR3nt	CDR3aa
-	TRBV21-1	TRBJ2-7	-	TGTGCCAGCACCCCCCGGGACAGGGTGGGGCCCTCCTACGAGCAGTACTTC	CASTPRDRVGPSYEQYF
-	TRBV10-3	TRBJ1-6	-	TGTGCCATCAGTGAGTTTACGGGTTCCTATAATTCACCCCTCCACTTT	CAISEFTGSYNSPLHF
TRBD2	TRBV9	TRBJ2-3	-	TGTGCCAGCAGCGTAGTTCCTAGCGGGAGTACAGATACGCAGTATTTT	CASSVVPSGSTDTQYF
TRBD1	TRBV28	TRBJ1-5	once	TGTGCCAGCAAAATCTTATGGACAGGGGGTGGTCAGCCCCAGCATTTT	CASKILWTGGGQPQHF
-	TRBV28	TRBJ1-5	-	TGTGCCAGCAGTTCCCCCCTAGCGTGGAGCGGCAATCAGCCCCAGCATTTT	CASSSPLAWSGNQPQHF
TRBD2	TRBV9	TRBJ2-1	-	TGTGCCAGCAGGCGCGGGGGGGAACTAATCAGTGAGCAGTTCTTC	CASRRGGELISEQFF
-	TRBV27	TRBJ1-5	-	TGTGCCAGCAGTTTATCCGAGGGAAATCAGCCCCAGCATTTT	CASSLSEGNQPQHF
TRBD1	TRBV19	TRBJ1-2	-	TGTGCCAGTAACCCAGAATTCGCCGGGACAGCTAATGGCTACACCTTC	CASNPEFAGTANGYTF
TRBD1	TRBV28	TRBJ2-7	-	TGTGCCAGCAGTCCAGGGGACAGGGAATACGAGCAGTACTTC	CASSPGDREYEQYF
TRBD1	TRBV7-9	TRBJ2-7	-	TGTGCCAGCAGCTTAACCCAGACAGGGGGGGTGGAGGAGCAGTACTTC	CASSLTQTGGVEEQYF
TRBD2	TRBV6-5	TRBJ2-5	-	TGTGCCAGCAGTTATAACCTTTGGACTAGCGAGGAGACCCAGTACTTC	CASSYNLWTSEETQYF
-	TRBV2	TRBJ1-2	-	TGTGCCAGCAGTGAATTCGACTTAGACGGAGGCTACACCTTC	CASSEFDLDGGYTF
TRBD2	TRBV6-5	TRBJ2-7	-	TGTGCCAGCAGTTACGCGGGAGGCTACGAGCAGTACTTC	CASSYAGGYEQYF